A single sample gave rise to the 30 T cell receptor beta chains below, sequenced in a study of blood T cell repertoires in COVID-19. Profiled with immunoSEQ multiplex PCR; TCRdb holds only in-frame clones, not every one. Here the sample spans some 490,000 clones, around 85% being singletons. The sequenced sample was PBMCs or T cells enriched from blood (not recorded which). The source of these receptors is an older woman who had recovered from COVID-19.

The DNA for the CDR3 is TGTGCCGGTACAGGGGGCTATGGCTACACCTTC. It encodes CAGTGGYGYTF. The chain is built from TRBV30 and TRBJ1-2; 8 bases are shared with TRBD1. The V and J ends lost 8 bases and 4 bases, in that order; junction bases with no gene match: 3. This CDR3 spans 11 amino acids. Germline loops: CDR1 GTSNPN, CDR2 SVGIG (reference sequence).

CDR3 nucleotides: TGTGCCAGCAGCATTAGGACAGGGCCGGACAATGAGCAGTTCTTC. Protein product: CASSIRTGPDNEQFF. The V call is TRBV7-9, the J call TRBJ2-1; 8 bases fit TRBD1. The CDR3 runs 15 residues. Germline trimming cut 5 bases from V and 5 bases from J; bases unmatched to any gene: 8. Germline V gene sequence: CDR1 SEHNR, CDR2 FQNEAQ (reference sequence).

V and J are TRBV11-2 and TRBJ2-1; 11 bases map to TRBD2. Looked up from germline, CDR1 is SGHAT and CDR2 is FQNNGV. The trim removed 2 bases at V and 9 bases at J, leaving 6 bases unmatched. This CDR3 region has 15 residues. CDR3 bases: TGTGCCAGCAGCTTACGGCTAGCGGGGGGCTCTGAGCAGTTCTTC. This translates into CASSLRLAGGSEQFF.

The chain carries TRBV10-3 and TRBJ1-2; D perhaps matches TRBD1 (6 bases). CDR1 is ENHRY, CDR2 SYGVKD, per germline. This CDR3 is 15 amino acids long. Trimming left V 3 bases short and J 2 bases short, with 13 bases between. The CDR3 DNA is TGTGCCATCAGTGAATTTACAGGGATCAACTATGGCTACACCTTC. Translated, it gives CAISEFTGINYGYTF.

The chain combines TRBV30 with TRBJ1-5; TRBD1 agrees at 9 bases. CDR1 is GTSNPN and CDR2 is SVGIG in the germline V gene (reference sequence). The CDR3 covers 15 residues. As DNA, the CDR3 is TGTGCGTACAAACTACGAGGGACAGGGAATCAGCCCCAGCATTTT. This translates into CAYKLRGTGNQPQHF. The whole variable domain, remainder taken from reference TRBV30 and TRBJ1-5, is SQTIHQWPATLVQPVGSPLSLECTVEGTSNPNLYWYRQAAGRGLQLLFYSVGIGQISSEVPQNLSASRPQDRQFILSSKKLLLSDSGFYLCAYKLRGTGNQPQHFGDGTRLSIL.

The V call is TRBV19, the J call TRBJ2-3, with no clear D. The V end lost 6 bases, the J end lost 0 bases, and 7 bases lay between the germline ends. Germline CDR1 reads LNHDA; CDR2 reads SQIVND (reference sequence). The CDR3 loop spans 13 amino acids. CDR3 DNA: TGTGCCAGTAGACTCCTGAGCACAGATACGCAGTATTTT. Its translation: CASRLLSTDTQYF. Full variable domain (missing parts from reference TRBV19 and TRBJ2-3): DGGITQSPKYLFRKEGQNVTLSCEQNLNHDAMYWYRQDPGQGLRLIYYSQIVNDFQKGDIAEGYSVSREKKESFPLTVTSAQKNPTAFYLCASRLLSTDTQYFGPGTRLTVL.

The V call is TRBV29-1, the J call TRBJ1-2; 7 bases align to TRBD1. Germline V gene lookup returns CDR1 SQVTM and CDR2 ANQGSEA. The CDR3 extends over 15 amino acids. J lost 4 bases, V lost 4 bases, and 12 bases had no gene match. As DNA, the CDR3 is TGCAGCGTTGCAAGCCGGGACAGAGGGACCTATGGCTACACCTTC. This codes for CSVASRDRGTYGYTF. The whole variable domain, filled in from reference TRBV29-1 and TRBJ1-2, reads SAVISQKPSRDICQRGTSLTIQCQVDSQVTMMFWYRQQPGQSLTLIATANQGSEATYESGFVIDKFPISRPNLTFSTLTVSNMSPEDSSIYLCSVASRDRGTYGYTFGSGTRLTVV.

J is TRBJ2-4 and V is TRBV7-9; 7 bases are a match to TRBD2. V shed 5 bases, J shed 1 base, and the junction held 17 bases outside the gene matches. Germline-derived CDR1 and CDR2 are SEHNR and FQNEAQ (reference sequence). The CDR3 length is 19 residues. The CDR3 protein is CASSPAGTWDGRAKNIQYF. As DNA, the CDR3 is TGTGCCAGCAGCCCTGCCGGGACGTGGGACGGGAGGGCCAAAAACATTCAGTACTTC.

This clone was detected only a few times. In DNA, the CDR3 is TGTGCCAGTAGGTCTGAGGCAGCGGGCAATCAGCCCCAGCATTTT. Its translation is CASRSEAAGNQPQHF. The V call is TRBV19, the J call TRBJ1-5; D ambiguous. V lost 6 bases and J 2 bases, leaving 14 bases between the germline ends. This CDR3 contains 15 residues. The germline gives CDR1 LNHDA, CDR2 SQIVND (reference sequence).

This chain connects TRBV24-1 to TRBJ2-3; the match to TRBD2 covers 9 bases. Germline CDR1 KGHDR, CDR2 SFDVKD. The trim removed 1 base at V and 7 bases at J, leaving 5 bases unmatched. The CDR3 is 15 amino acids. The CDR3 DNA reads as TGTGCCACCAGTGATTTTTCAGCGGGAGGAAATACGCAGTATTTT. This codes for CATSDFSAGGNTQYF.

The chain recombines TRBV6-1 with TRBJ1-1, with 9 bases aligning to TRBD1. This CDR3 spans 17 amino acids. V dropped 4 bases and J dropped 0; count of bases not matched to a gene: 9. Germline V gives CDR1 MNHNS, CDR2 SASEGT. The CDR3 DNA reads as TGTGCCAGCAGTGCCCCTGGGACAGGGCACTTGAACACTGAAGCTTTCTTT. It is translated as CASSAPGTGHLNTEAFF.

This clone was detected once. The V and J genes are TRBV2 and TRBJ2-1; 13 bases fit TRBD2. The CDR3 extends over 14 amino acids. Looked up from germline, CDR1 is SNHLY and CDR2 is FYNNEI. V trimming: 7 bases; J trimming: 10 bases; junction bases outside the gene matches: 7. Written as DNA, the CDR3 is TGTGCCAGCACACTAGCGGGGGGGCCGCTGGAGCAGTTCTTC. It codes for CASTLAGGPLEQFF.

J is TRBJ1-6 and V is TRBV2, with D possibly TRBD1 on 5 matching bases. V shed 6 bases and J shed 7 bases, with 13 bases lying between them. The length of the CDR3 is 14 residues. Germline V gene data show CDR1 as SNHLY and CDR2 as FYNNEI. The CDR3 nucleotides read TGTGCCAGCAGCCCGAACCGGGGGAATTCACCCCTCCACTTT. It translates to CASSPNRGNSPLHF.

This clone was counted between two and nine times. V usage is TRBV7-9 and J usage is TRBJ2-7; D remains unclear. Germline CDR1 is SEHNR and CDR2 is FQNEAQ (reference sequence). This CDR3 is built from 11 residues. V was pared by 4 bases and J by 3 bases, with 4 bases between. CDR3: CASSSHYEQYF. The DNA for the CDR3 is TGTGCCAGCAGCTCCCACTACGAGCAGTACTTC.

The chain recombines TRBV25-1 with TRBJ1-1, with D maybe TRBD1 (6 bases). The CDR3 contains 15 residues. Trimming removed 5 bases at V and 3 bases at J, with 16 bases between. In germline, CDR1 is MGHDK, CDR2 SYGVNS. CDR3 nucleotides: TGTGCCAGCAGTCCCCGGCAGGGGTGGGACACTGAAGCTTTCTTT. As protein: CASSPRQGWDTEAFF.

The chain combines TRBV4-1 with TRBJ1-2; 7 bases agree with TRBD1. CDR3 length equals 16 residues. V shed 2 bases and J 2 bases; nucleotides not matched to a gene: 8. The V gene's germline CDR1 is MGHRA and CDR2 YSYEKL. CDR3 region: CASSQPTGATNYGYTF. CDR3 DNA sequence: TGCGCCAGCAGCCAACCTACAGGGGCCACGAACTATGGCTACACCTTC.

The V gene is TRBV27, the J gene TRBJ1-4; tentative D call: TRBD1 (6 bases). Germline CDR1 and CDR2: MNHEY and SMNVEV (reference sequence). The CDR3 contains 15 residues. Trimming left V 6 bases short and J 7 bases short, with 18 bases between. The CDR3 coding sequence is TGTGCCAGCAGGGCTCTGGGGCAGGGGATTGAAAAACTGTTTTTT. As protein: CASRALGQGIEKLFF. Full variable domain (remainder filled in from reference TRBV27 and TRBJ1-4): EAQVTQNPRYLITVTGKKLTVTCSQNMNHEYMSWYRQDPGLGLRQIYYSMNVEVTDKGDVPEGYKVSRKEKRNFPLILESPSPNQTSLYFCASRALGQGIEKLFFGSGTQLSVL.

The rearrangement uses TRBV7-6 and TRBJ1-2; D possibly corresponds to TRBD1 (5 bases). The germline gives CDR1 SGHVS, CDR2 FNYEAQ. V was trimmed by 1 base and J by 4 bases, leaving 7 bases between them. This CDR3 contains 13 residues. CDR3: CASSLGQSYGYTF. The CDR3 bases are TGTGCCAGCAGCTTAGGACAGAGCTATGGCTACACCTTC.

V usage is TRBV6-5 and J usage is TRBJ1-1; perhaps TRBD1 as D (5 bases). V dropped 8 bases and J dropped 0 bases, with 13 bases sitting between them. CDR1 and CDR2 (germline): MNHEY, SVGAGI. The CDR3 spans 14 residues. The chain's CDR3 is CASVRNRMNTEAFF. DNA for the CDR3: TGTGCCAGCGTTAGGAACAGGATGAACACTGAAGCTTTCTTT.

The chain links TRBV9 to TRBJ2-1, with 8 positions matching TRBD2. Germline trimming cut 5 bases from V and 8 bases from J; bases unmatched to any gene: 15. The germline gives CDR1 SGDLS, CDR2 YYNGEE. The CDR3 sequence is 16 residues long. DNA of the CDR3: TGTGCCAGCAGTTCACCCGGGACTAGTTTTGTCTATGAGCAGTTCTTC. Amino acids: CASSSPGTSFVYEQFF.

The chain links TRBV2 to TRBJ1-6; 7 bases are shared with TRBD1. This CDR3 comprises 15 residues. Germline V gives CDR1 SNHLY, CDR2 FYNNEI. The J segment lost 10 bases and the V segment lost 0 bases, leaving 6 bases of the junction unmatched. In DNA form, the CDR3 reads TGTGCCAGCAGTGAAGCGCTAGGGGGCAGGTCACCCCTCCACTTT. It codes for CASSEALGGRSPLHF.

The J gene is TRBJ1-2, the V gene TRBV15; TRBD1 matches 10 bases. Germline V gene sequence: CDR1 LNHNV, CDR2 YYDKDF (reference sequence). V shed 0 bases, J shed 4 bases, and the junction held 8 bases outside the gene matches. This CDR3 has 17 residues. The CDR3 sequence: CATSRDLTGTGVYGYTF. CDR3 nucleotide sequence: TGTGCCACCAGCAGAGATCTTACCGGGACAGGGGTCTATGGCTACACCTTC.

This chain connects TRBV5-4 to TRBJ2-7; tentatively, D is TRBD1 (6 bases). V was shortened by 3 bases and J by 2 bases, with 9 bases between the two germline ends. Looked up from germline, CDR1 is SGHNT and CDR2 is YYREEE (reference sequence). The CDR3 totals 13 residues. CDR3 nucleotide sequence: TGTGCCAGCAGCTCGGGACATACCTACGAGCAGTACTTC. Translating it yields CASSSGHTYEQYF.

This sequence joins TRBV19 and TRBJ1-2; 8 bases are a match to TRBD1. V shed 6 bases and J 1 base; nucleotides not matched to a gene: 7. The CDR3 sequence is 15 residues long. Germline lookup yields CDR1 LNHDA and CDR2 SQIVND (reference sequence). The CDR3 here is CASSPIQGDNYGYTF. The CDR3, as DNA: TGTGCCAGTAGCCCCATACAGGGGGATAACTATGGCTACACCTTC.

The chain joins TRBV6-5 to TRBJ1-3; D unresolved. CDR1 is MNHEY, CDR2 SVGAGI, per germline. The length of the CDR3 is 15 residues. V gave up 5 bases and J gave up 0 bases, with 11 bases separating them. For the CDR3, the DNA is TGTGCCAGCAGTAAAACACAGCTCTCTGGAAACACCATATATTTT. Translated: CASSKTQLSGNTIYF.

This clone has ten or more counts. V is TRBV28 and J is TRBJ2-5; 8 bases fit TRBD2. The germline gives CDR1 MDHEN, CDR2 SYDVKM. The CDR3 extends over 16 amino acids. After removal of 7 bases from V and 4 bases from J, the junction contained 14 bases not matched to a gene. The DNA of the CDR3 is TGTGCCAGCACCGACGGGTCGGGGGGGCTCGGAGAGACCCAGTACTTC. Translated, it gives CASTDGSGGLGETQYF.

This clone was found a few times. The V and J genes are TRBV18 and TRBJ1-5, with D tentatively TRBD1 (5 bases). V dropped 5 bases and J dropped 5 bases, with 13 bases sitting between them. The CDR3 totals 14 residues. The germline gives CDR1 KGHSH, CDR2 LQKENI. The CDR3 nucleotides are TGTGCCAGCTCAGGGGGGGAATTAGATCAGCCCCAGCATTTT. Protein product: CASSGGELDQPQHF.

V and J are TRBV11-2 and TRBJ2-1, with D hard to call. The CDR3 totals 12 residues. V dropped 4 bases and J dropped 10 bases, with 11 bases sitting between them. Germline CDR1 reads SGHAT; CDR2 reads FQNNGV. The CDR3 is CASSSTLWEQFF. CDR3 bases: TGTGCCAGCAGCTCTACACTATGGGAGCAGTTCTTC.

This chain uses TRBV5-6 with TRBJ2-1; 7 nucleotides match TRBD2. The CDR3 has 13 amino acids. V shed 3 bases and J 6 bases; nucleotides not matched to a gene: 3. The germline CDR1 and CDR2 sequences are SGHDT and YYEEEE. CDR3 coding DNA: TGTGCCAGCAGCTATACTAGCGCCAATGAGCAGTTCTTC. It codes for CASSYTSANEQFF.

This clone was recorded only once. The chain uses TRBV24-1 and TRBJ1-1, with D unresolved. CDR3 size: 13 residues. V lost 5 bases to trimming and J lost 2 bases, with 8 bases between them. Germline V gene data show CDR1 as KGHDR and CDR2 as SFDVKD. CDR3 amino acids: CATSGHGNTEAFF. The CDR3 DNA is TGTGCCACCAGTGGTCACGGTAACACTGAAGCTTTCTTT.